This T cell receptor beta chain was profiled in a study of T-cell memory formation after mild COVID-19 (dated by TCRdb to about 2021). Background on the whole study: Most TCR sequence clusters were specific to one of the two donors. The cohort was made up of two young adult volunteers, one female and one male, who were previously healthy. Longitudinal TCRalpha and TCRbeta repertoire sequencing tracked T-cell clones expanding and contracting after mild COVID-19 in a couple of donors.

The sequencer was an Illumina NovaSeq 6000. Using 5'RACE with constant-segment primers, TCRalpha and TCRbeta cDNA libraries were constructed, with sample barcodes and unique molecular identifiers added in the process. RNA was extracted from every sample with Trizol reagent. The libraries were amplified in two PCR steps, and the second step added a second sample barcode and Illumina TruSeq adapters. Sequencing of libraries was performed on an Illumina NovaSeq with 2 x 150 bp paired-end reads. The original pipeline was this. With migec v1.2.7, reads were demultiplexed and then collapsed into UMI-guided consensus sequences. Using mixcr v2.1.11, UMI consensuses were aligned to TRA and TRB V and J templates and then assembled into clonotypes. A clonotype was counted as expanded or contracted only if both edgeR and NoisET called the change significant, with noise models trained on biological replicates. edgeR calls used a false discovery rate-adjusted p below 0.01 and a log2 fold-change threshold of 1. As an exploratory analysis of dynamics, PCA with hierarchical clustering was applied to max-normalized trajectories of the 1000 most abundant clonotypes. Separately sequenced CD4+ and CD8+ repertoires were used to assign a CD4 or CD8 phenotype to each responding clone. In TCRdb, the public reads were trimmed at Q25 with fastp and aligned with MiXCR, with productive beta chains retained. Rows matching on CDR3 protein sequence are summarized as one entry with the most common DNA and genes. The V and J calls and clone size come from TCRdb's table, not from the authors' own analysis. Counted in this sample were 300,000 to 350,000 distinct CDR3 sequences; around 13% of them appeared once. Of the sample, about a fifth is held by the ten largest clones.

Points the paper makes about the study in general: Contracting CD4+ clones were found mainly in CM and EM memory subsets, while CD8+ clones were enriched in EMRA. Some responding clones were found in pre-infection memory, which suggests that pre-existing cross-reactive memory T cells took part in the SARS-CoV-2 response. Only two mild cases were covered by the study, and larger cohorts that include severe cases with pre-infection samples were considered necessary. The second-wave clones that peaked on day 37 were not confirmed to be SARS-CoV-2 specific. Clones that contracted from day 15 to 85 showed balanced CD4/CD8 phenotypes, whereas a second wave of clones that expanded from day 15 to 37 leaned towards CD4+.

On this clonotype itself: Its antigen remains unidentified. Per-nucleotide qualities are absent, and no much larger clonotype sits a single base away.

CDR1 and CDR2 were assigned from the germline V gene as MNHEY and SVGEGT. The CDR3 numbers 15 residues from cysteine through phenylalanine. Only the CDR3 DNA is retained, 45 bases long and in frame from the first base. V is shortened by 1 base, J by 4 bases, and the region joining them spans 13 bases. Ficoll-Paque density gradient centrifugation was used to isolate PBMCs. The rearrangement joined TRBV6-2 or TRBV6-3 to TRBJ1-1, with TRBD1 tentatively as D gene (5 bases match). The source of this sequence is a man between 18 and 29 years old who had mild COVID-19 (a few samples of this study predate the infection). The sample titles of this study are shuffled in the database, so cell type and time point are left out; the donor was told from shared clones. Sample: PBMCs or a T cell subset sorted from them (not recorded which). The CDR3: CASSYFQRGVTEAFF. The DNA sequence is given as TGTGCCAGCAGTTACTTCCAGAGGGGAGTCACTGAAGCTTTCTTT.